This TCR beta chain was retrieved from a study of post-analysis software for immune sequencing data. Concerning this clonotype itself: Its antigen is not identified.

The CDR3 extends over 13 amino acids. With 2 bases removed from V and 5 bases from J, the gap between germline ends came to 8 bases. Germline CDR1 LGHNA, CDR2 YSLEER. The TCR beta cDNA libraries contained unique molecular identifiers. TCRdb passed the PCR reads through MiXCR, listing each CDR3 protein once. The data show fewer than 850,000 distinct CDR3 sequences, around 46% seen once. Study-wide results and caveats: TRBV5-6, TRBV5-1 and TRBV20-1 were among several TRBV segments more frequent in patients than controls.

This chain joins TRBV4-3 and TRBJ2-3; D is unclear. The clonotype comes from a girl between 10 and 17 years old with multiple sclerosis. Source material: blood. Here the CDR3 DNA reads TGCGCCAGCAGCCAAAGTCACCTAGATACGCAGTATTTT. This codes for CASSQSHLDTQYF.